The 27 T cell receptor beta chains below all came from one sample that was sequenced in a study of T cells after posttransplantation cyclophosphamide. The repertoire was sequenced with immunoSEQ multiplex PCR; TCRdb's copy has only in-frame clones and lacks some. Of approximately 29,000 clones in the sample, around 86% were seen once. The specimen sequenced was PBMCs. The receptors shown here come from a man aged 50-60 years.

The chain recombines TRBV6-5 with TRBJ1-2; D is undetermined. Germline loops: CDR1 MNHEY, CDR2 SVGAGI. The CDR3 contains 14 residues. Trimming removed 6 bases from V and 3 bases from J, with 14 bases in between. This chain's CDR3 is CASRKTRRDYGYTF. CDR3 nucleotide sequence: TGTGCCAGCAGAAAGACAAGGAGGGACTATGGCTACACCTTC.

The sample holds one count of this clone. The chain links TRBV11-3 to TRBJ2-7; TRBD1 agrees at 11 bases. Per germline, CDR1 SGHNT and CDR2 YENEEA. J lost 2 bases, V lost 2 bases, and 2 bases had no gene match. The CDR3 runs to 15 residues. The chain's CDR3 is CASSLTGQGAYEQYF. The CDR3 nucleotides read TGTGCCAGCAGCTTAACGGGACAGGGGGCCTACGAGCAGTACTTC. Supplemented by reference TRBV11-3 and TRBJ2-7, the full variable domain reads EAGVVQSPRYKIIEKKQPVAFWCNPISGHNTLYWYLQNLGQGPELLIRYENEEAVDDSQLPKDRFSAERLKGVDSTLKIQPAELGDSAVYLCASSLTGQGAYEQYFGPGTRLTVT.

This chain connects TRBV5-1 to TRBJ1-1, with D unresolved. Deletions cut 2 bases from V and 0 bases from J, with 14 bases between. Germline V gives CDR1 SGHRS, CDR2 YFSETQ. The CDR3 extends over 16 amino acids. The CDR3 reads CASSLAIGSMNTEAFF. In DNA, the CDR3 is TGCGCCAGCAGCTTAGCTATAGGGAGCATGAACACTGAAGCTTTCTTT.

The chain employs TRBV7-8 and TRBJ2-7; 9 nucleotides match TRBD2. Germline V gene lookup returns CDR1 SGHVS and CDR2 FQNEAQ. The length of the CDR3 is 16 residues. After removal of 5 bases from V and 3 bases from J, the junction contained 11 bases not matched to a gene. The CDR3 nucleotides read TGTGCCAGCAGCAGACGTTCAGGGACTAGCTACTACGAGCAGTACTTC. Translation gives CASSRRSGTSYYEQYF.

The rearrangement uses TRBV7-8 and TRBJ2-1; 10 bases match TRBD2. The V segment lost 3 bases and the J segment 7 bases; nucleotides outside the gene matches: 9. CDR1 and CDR2 from the germline V gene are SGHVS and FQNEAQ. The CDR3 sequence is 16 residues long. The CDR3 reads CASSLYLAGEENEQFF. The DNA of the CDR3 is TGTGCCAGCAGCTTGTATCTAGCGGGAGAGGAAAATGAGCAGTTCTTC.

The rearrangement joins TRBV29-1 to TRBJ1-3, with no clear D. Germline assignment: CDR1 SQVTM and CDR2 ANQGSEA. V lost 4 bases to trimming and J lost 0 bases, with 7 bases between them. There are 13 residues in the CDR3. CDR3 in amino acids: CSVAVNSGNTIYF. The CDR3 coding sequence is TGCAGCGTTGCGGTTAACTCTGGAAACACCATATATTTT.

This clone turned up a few times. The chain is built from TRBV7-9 and TRBJ1-4, with TRBD1 matching 8 bases. V lost 6 bases to trimming and J lost 5 bases; unmatched junction nucleotides: 2. The germline V gene encodes CDR1 SEHNR and CDR2 FQNEAQ (reference sequence). The CDR3 extends over 13 amino acids. The DNA of the CDR3 is TGTGCCAGCAGACAGGGGGGAAATGAAAAACTGTTTTTT. It specifies CASRQGGNEKLFF.

This clone was seen once. The chain combines TRBV5-4 with TRBJ2-3; TRBD2 aligns across 13 bases. Per the germline V gene, CDR1 is SGHNT and CDR2 is YYREEE (reference sequence). V shed 3 bases and J 6 bases; nucleotides not matched to a gene: 7. The CDR3 runs 16 residues. Written as DNA, the CDR3 is TGTGCCAGCAGCTCCGGACTAGCGGGAGAAGGCGATACGCAGTATTTT. This codes for CASSSGLAGEGDTQYF.

Details on this clone: An end of the junction does not agree with germline; a read error may underlie this. The chain recombines TRBV7-7 with TRBJ2-3; 11 bases are a match to TRBD2. Germline assignment: CDR1 SSHAT and CDR2 FNYEAQ (reference sequence). The CDR3 has 15 residues. As DNA, the CDR3 is TGTGCTAGCAGCTTAGATAGCGGGAGGGCCACTACGCAGTATTTT. This translates into CASSLDSGRATTQYF.

The chain couples TRBV7-3 to TRBJ1-6; 7 bases fit TRBD1. This CDR3 has 15 amino acids. The germline gives CDR1 SGHTA, CDR2 FQGTGA. The ends lost 2 bases at V and 8 bases at J; junction bases unmatched: 6. The CDR3 nucleotides read TGTGCCAGCAGCTTAGGTGGCAGGGGGGATTCACCCCTCCACTTT. Its translation: CASSLGGRGDSPLHF.

This chain connects TRBV5-4 to TRBJ1-1; no clear D gene. The V gene's germline CDR1 is SGHNT and CDR2 YYREEE (reference sequence). CDR3 length: 12 amino acids. With 4 bases removed from V and 6 bases from J, the gap between germline ends came to 10 bases. CDR3: CASSQGLPEAFF. The CDR3 coding sequence is TGTGCCAGCAGCCAAGGACTGCCTGAAGCTTTCTTT.

V is TRBV13 and J is TRBJ1-2, with a tentative D call TRBD1 (5 bases). This CDR3 region has 13 residues. Germline-derived CDR1 and CDR2 are PRHDT and FYEKMQ (reference sequence). Deletions cut 5 bases from V and 2 bases from J, with 9 bases between. CDR3: CASSPGDNYGYTF. DNA of the CDR3: TGTGCCAGCAGCCCGGGGGACAACTATGGCTACACCTTC.

V usage is TRBV7-2 and J usage is TRBJ1-2, with a tentative D call TRBD1 (6 bases). V lost 5 bases, J lost 5 bases, and 12 bases lay in between. Germline CDR1 is SGHTA and CDR2 is FQGNSA. The CDR3 has 13 amino acids. The CDR3 DNA reads TGTGCCAGCAGCGCCGGGCAGGGGTATGGCTACACCTTC. Translation gives CASSAGQGYGYTF. The full variable domain, in which reference TRBV7-2 and TRBJ1-2 provide the parts outside the CDR3, is GAGVSQSPSNKVTEKGKDVELRCDPISGHTALYWYRQSLGQGLEFLIYFQGNSAPDKSGLPSDRFSAERTGGSVSTLTIQRTQQEDSAVYLCASSAGQGYGYTFGSGTRLTVV.

Concerning this clone: The junction differs from germline at one of its ends, possibly a read error. The rearrangement uses TRBV5-5 and TRBJ2-1; TRBD2 matches at 12 bases. The length of the CDR3 is 17 residues. Germline loops: CDR1 SGHKS, CDR2 YYEKEE (reference sequence). CDR3 coding DNA: TGTGCCAGCAGCCCTGGACTAGCGGGGATCTCCTCCAATGAGCAGTTCTTC. Translation gives CASSPGLAGISSNEQFF.

This chain uses TRBV2 with TRBJ2-3, with 8 nucleotides matching TRBD2. V was pared by 3 bases and J by 0 bases, with 11 bases of the junction left unmatched. The germline V gene encodes CDR1 SNHLY and CDR2 FYNNEI. The length of the CDR3 is 18 residues. CDR3 amino acids: CASSDGVAGWTSTDTQYF. The CDR3 DNA sequence: TGTGCCAGCAGTGATGGAGTAGCGGGGTGGACTAGCACAGATACGCAGTATTTT.

This clone was seen only a few times. The V gene is TRBV6-1, the J gene TRBJ1-5, with no clear D. Trimming left V 6 bases short and J 7 bases short, with 13 bases between. The length of the CDR3 is 13 residues. CDR1 and CDR2 (germline): MNHNS, SASEGT. CDR3 region: CASREDGRQPQHF. The CDR3 coding sequence is TGTGCCAGCAGGGAGGACGGTCGACAGCCCCAGCATTTT.

This chain joins TRBV7-9 and TRBJ2-1; 8 bases fit TRBD1. Trimming removed 5 bases from V and 6 bases from J; junction bases left unmatched: 6. Germline assignment: CDR1 SEHNR and CDR2 FQNEAQ (reference sequence). This CDR3 has 14 amino acids. CDR3 DNA sequence: TGTGCCAGCAGCCCTTGGACAGGGCTCAATGAGCAGTTCTTC. Translation gives CASSPWTGLNEQFF.

This clone was found a few times. The chain uses TRBV28 and TRBJ1-4; 8 bases map to TRBD1. Trimming took 4 bases from V and 8 from J; bases not matched to a gene: 9. Germline V lookup: CDR1 MDHEN, CDR2 SYDVKM. The CDR3 extends over 15 amino acids. The CDR3 nucleotides read TGTGCCAGCAGTTCTTCCCAGGGGGCTTGGGAAAAACTGTTTTTT. Translated, it gives CASSSSQGAWEKLFF.

This clone was counted a single time. The V gene is TRBV5-5, the J gene TRBJ1-1; D is possibly TRBD1 (5 bases). This CDR3 has 13 amino acids. Germline CDR1 SGHKS, CDR2 YYEKEE (reference sequence). Trimming cost V 3 bases and J 5 bases, with 11 bases left between them. CDR3 bases: TGTGCCAGCAGCTCCTCAGGGAAGACTGAAGCTTTCTTT. Its protein is CASSSSGKTEAFF.

This chain connects TRBV11-1 to TRBJ1-3; D is perhaps TRBD1 (5 bases). This CDR3 spans 13 amino acids. Germline-derived CDR1 and CDR2 are SGHAT and FQDESV (reference sequence). Trimming removed 5 bases at V and 3 bases at J, with 8 bases between. CDR3 protein: CASSKGLGNTIYF. In nucleotides, the CDR3 is TGTGCCAGCAGCAAGGGACTTGGAAACACCATATATTTT. The full variable domain, in which reference TRBV11-1 and TRBJ1-3 provide the parts outside the CDR3, is EAEVAQSPRYKITEKSQAVAFWCDPISGHATLYWYRQILGQGPELLVQFQDESVVDDSQLPKDRFSAERLKGVDSTLKIQPAELGDSAMYLCASSKGLGNTIYFGEGSWLTVV.

This clone has only one observation. V and J are TRBV27 and TRBJ1-2, with 8 bases that match TRBD1. V gave up 6 bases and J gave up 3 bases; unmatched junction bases: 9. The CDR3 is 15 amino acids. Looked up from germline, CDR1 is MNHEY and CDR2 is SMNVEV (reference sequence). CDR3 in amino acids: CASRPTGGKHYGYTF. CDR3 in DNA: TGTGCCAGCAGACCCACAGGGGGAAAGCACTATGGCTACACCTTC.

The chain joins TRBV30 to TRBJ2-2, with D tentatively TRBD1 (5 bases). Trimming took 0 bases from V and 8 from J, leaving 22 bases between them. The CDR3 runs 17 residues. Germline lookup yields CDR1 GTSNPN and CDR2 SVGIG (reference sequence). CDR3 coding DNA: TGTGCCTGGAGTGTCTCAGGGTTTGAATCGAGCAGAGGGGAGCTGTTTTTT. Translated: CAWSVSGFESSRGELFF.

This chain connects TRBV6-6 to TRBJ1-1; D is possibly TRBD1 (6 bases). Germline CDR1 and CDR2: MNHNY and SVGAGI (reference sequence). Trimming took off 6 bases at V and 1 base at J, with 12 bases between the two ends. There are 14 residues in the CDR3. CDR3 DNA: TGTGCCAGCAGACCCGCAGGGGCGAACACTGAAGCTTTCTTT. Translation: CASRPAGANTEAFF.

V is TRBV11-3 and J is TRBJ1-1, with 7 nucleotides matching TRBD1. V dropped 7 bases and J dropped 3; count of bases not matched to a gene: 11. CDR1 SGHNT and CDR2 YENEEA come from the germline V gene. The CDR3 loop spans 15 amino acids. CDR3 nucleotide sequence: TGTGCCAGCACCCTTATCGGGCAGGGGGACACTGAAGCTTTCTTT. Translation: CASTLIGQGDTEAFF.

The CDR3 DNA reads TGCGCCAGCAGCTTACAGGGACCTAATGAAAAACTGTTTTTT. Translated, it gives CASSLQGPNEKLFF. The V and J genes are TRBV5-1 and TRBJ1-4, with D possibly TRBD1 on 6 matching bases. The CDR3 spans 14 residues. Germline V CDR1 and CDR2: SGHRS, YFSETQ. The V end was cut by 2 bases, the J end by 3 bases, with 8 bases between.

This clone is a singleton in its sample. V and J are TRBV28 and TRBJ2-6; unclear D gene. The V gene lost 3 bases and the J gene lost 0 bases, with 9 bases spanning the gap. CDR1 is MDHEN and CDR2 is SYDVKM in the germline V gene. This CDR3 is 16 amino acids long. This CDR3 is CASSFLYNSGANVLTF. The CDR3, as DNA: TGTGCCAGCAGTTTCCTATATAACTCTGGGGCCAACGTCCTGACTTTC. The variable domain in full, completed from reference TRBV28 and TRBJ2-6, reads DVKVTQSSRYLVKRTGEKVFLECVQDMDHENMFWYRQDPGLGLRLIYFSYDVKMKEKGDIPEGYSVSREKKERFSLILESASTNQTSMYLCASSFLYNSGANVLTFGAGSRLTVL.

The rearrangement joins TRBV19 to TRBJ1-6; D not resolved. Per the germline V gene, CDR1 is LNHDA and CDR2 is SQIVND (reference sequence). CDR3 size: 14 residues. Trimming removed 3 bases from V and 4 bases from J, with 7 bases in between. In DNA form, the CDR3 reads TGTGCCAGTAGTATTGGCGGTTATAATTCACCCCTCCACTTT. Translating it yields CASSIGGYNSPLHF.